The rows below give T cell receptor beta chains drawn from one sample of a study of blood T cells in healthy people across ages. TCRdb called the 5' RACE reads again in MiXCR, with one record for every CDR3 protein. The sample has about 670,000 distinct CDR3 sequences; over 40% are singletons. The sequenced sample consisted of blood. Receptors originate from an older man in good health. CDR3s include the opening cysteine and the closing phenylalanine or tryptophan. The order of the fields is clone size, D gene, J gene, V gene, CDR3 protein, CDR3 DNA. A D gene is named only where the DNA matches it firmly. Clone size is shown for a subset of rows, as once, few, many or a class of expanded clone.

>.|.|TRBJ2-7|TRBV4-3
CASSRVRGTEQYF
TGCGCCAGCAGCCGAGTTCGAGGGACGGAGCAGTACTTC
>.|.|TRBJ1-5|TRBV28
CASKRSNQPQHF
TGTGCCAGCAAGCGGAGCAATCAGCCCCAGCATTTT
>few|.|TRBJ2-1|TRBV20-1
CSARVVLPNNEQFF
TGCAGTGCTAGAGTAGTGTTGCCAAACAATGAGCAGTTCTTC
>few|.|TRBJ2-7|TRBV4-2
CASSQDHGRYEQYF
TGTGCCAGCAGCCAAGATCATGGGCGATACGAGCAGTACTTC
>.|.|TRBJ2-7|TRBV20-1
CSASLKTSSDEQYF
TGCAGTGCTAGTTTGAAAACGAGCTCCGACGAGCAGTACTTC
>.|.|TRBJ2-1|TRBV7-9
CASSHRDGDYNEQFF
TGTGCCAGCAGCCACCGGGACGGAGACTACAATGAGCAGTTCTTC
>few|TRBD2|TRBJ2-3|TRBV7-2
CASSCSGGRTDTQYF
TGTGCCAGCAGTTGCAGCGGGGGGCGCACAGATACGCAGTATTTT
>.|.|TRBJ2-5|TRBV20-1
CSARGEGGETQYF
TGCAGTGCTAGAGGGGAGGGGGGAGAGACCCAGTACTTC
>.|.|TRBJ2-5|TRBV6-6
CASSYLAKTQYF
TGTGCCAGCAGTTACTTGGCAAAGACCCAGTACTTC
>few|TRBD1|TRBJ1-4|TRBV20-1
CSASRGDRAGNEKLFF
TGCAGTGCTAGCAGGGGGGACAGGGCCGGTAATGAAAAACTGTTTTTT
>.|TRBD1|TRBJ2-2|TRBV7-7
CASSRGQDGRGANTGELFF
TGTGCTAGCAGCAGAGGACAGGACGGGCGTGGGGCGAACACCGGGGAGCTGTTTTTT
>.|.|TRBJ1-3|TRBV7-9
CASSPRVKRGNTIYF
TGTGCCAGCAGCCCCCGGGTAAAACGTGGAAACACCATATATTTT
>.|TRBD2|TRBJ2-1|TRBV7-2
CASSLKYATSGGNEQFF
TGTGCCAGCAGCTTAAAATATGCGACTAGCGGGGGAAATGAGCAGTTCTTC
>.|TRBD2|TRBJ2-7|TRBV20-1
CSAASGGAYNEQYF
TGCAGTGCTGCTAGCGGGGGGGCTTACAATGAGCAGTACTTC
>few|.|TRBJ2-1|TRBV6-2/TRBV6-3
CASRDASYNEQFF
TGTGCCAGCAGAGACGCCTCCTACAATGAGCAGTTCTTC
>.|TRBD2|TRBJ2-7|TRBV29-1
CSVEVGTSGYNEQYF
TGCAGCGTTGAAGTTGGGACTAGTGGCTACAATGAGCAGTACTTC
>.|.|TRBJ2-1|TRBV15
CATSSIRQVSYNEQFF
TGTGCCACCAGCAGCATCCGACAGGTTTCCTACAATGAGCAGTTCTTC
>.|TRBD1|TRBJ2-4|TRBV25-1
CVSSARQGWSIQYF
TGTGTCAGCAGTGCCCGACAGGGCTGGAGCATTCAGTACTTC
>.|TRBD2|TRBJ2-5|TRBV7-8
CASSLASGRAKTQYF
TGTGCCAGCAGCTTAGCTAGCGGGAGGGCAAAGACCCAGTACTTC
>.|.|TRBJ2-3|TRBV2
CASSAGRAAGTDTQYF
TGTGCCAGCAGTGCGGGACGAGCGGCTGGCACAGATACGCAGTATTTT
>.|.|TRBJ2-3|TRBV30
CAWMGKQGVDTQYF
TGTGCCTGGATGGGAAAGCAGGGTGTGGATACGCAGTATTTT
>many|.|TRBJ2-7|TRBV5-6
CASSLGQYTYEQYF
TGTGCCAGCAGCTTGGGCCAGTATACCTACGAGCAGTACTTC
>.|TRBD1|TRBJ1-1|TRBV28
CASSTDRVAFF
TGTGCCAGCAGTACCGACAGGGTTGCTTTCTTT
>few|TRBD1|TRBJ2-7|TRBV9
CASTARAGQGTSEQYF
TGTGCCAGCACCGCACGAGCGGGACAGGGTACCTCCGAGCAGTACTTC
>.|TRBD1|TRBJ1-2|TRBV11-2
CASSLDRAGGFYGYTF
TGTGCCAGCAGCTTAGATCGTGCAGGGGGCTTCTATGGCTACACCTTC